This entry lists 5 T cell receptor beta chains sequenced from one sample in a study of blood T cells in healthy people across ages. The authors ran a second PCR of about 6 to 11 cycles using a sample-barcoded 5' primer and a J-beta primer mix. TCRdb itself ran the 5' RACE reads through MiXCR, one entry per CDR3 protein. The table shows about 560,000 distinct CDR3 sequences, with about 26% occurring only once. Separately, the same data were catalogued under a study of T cells of mothers and their children.

Sequenced material: blood. Receptors originate from a boy between 2 and 10 years old in good health.

This clonotype was detected a few times. The V gene is TRBV6-6, the J gene TRBJ2-7; perhaps TRBD1 as D (5 bases). From germline, CDR1 is MNHNY and CDR2 SVGAGI (reference sequence). The CDR3 has 14 amino acids. Trimming took off 0 bases at V and 3 bases at J, with 9 bases between the two ends. CDR3: CASSYSQGLYEQYF. The CDR3 DNA follows: TGTGCCAGCAGTTACTCCCAGGGCCTCTACGAGCAGTACTTC.

The rearrangement uses TRBV6-6 and TRBJ1-3, with a possible D match to TRBD1 (6 bases). There are 13 residues in the CDR3. Germline V gene lookup returns CDR1 MNHNY and CDR2 SVGAGI (reference sequence). With 7 bases removed from V and 0 bases from J, the gap between germline ends came to 7 bases. CDR3 DNA sequence: TGTGCCAGCAAGGACAGCTCTGGAAACACCATATATTTT. Protein: CASKDSSGNTIYF.

Comment on this clonotype: A junction end diverges from the germline sequence, so it may reflect a read error. The V gene is TRBV20-1, the J gene TRBJ1-6; D might be TRBD1 (6 bases). Germline-derived CDR1 and CDR2 are DFQATT and SNEGSKA (reference sequence). CDR3 length: 13 residues. The CDR3 DNA follows: TGCAGTGCTAGTCGACAGGCAAATTCACCCTTCCACTTT. The encoded protein is CSASRQANSPFHF.

The table lists this clonotype with a few counts. This rearrangement joins TRBV27 to TRBJ1-2; TRBD1 matches at 7 bases. This CDR3 is built from 16 residues. The germline V gene encodes CDR1 MNHEY and CDR2 SMNVEV (reference sequence). The ends lost 0 bases at V and 7 bases at J; junction bases unmatched: 11. CDR3 coding DNA: TGTGCCAGCAGTTTATCGGCCCAGGGACAGCCCAGTGGCTACACCTTC. The encoded protein is CASSLSAQGQPSGYTF.

The chain combines TRBV7-9 with TRBJ2-5; TRBD2 aligns across 14 bases. The CDR3 sequence is 16 residues long. Germline lookup yields CDR1 SEHNR and CDR2 FQNEAQ (reference sequence). The junction had 7 bases not matched to a gene; V was cut back by 3 bases and J by 7 bases. In DNA, the CDR3 is TGTGCCAGCAGCTTCGTCCCGGGACTAGCGGGAGTGACCCAGTACTTC. Residues: CASSFVPGLAGVTQYF.